This TCR beta chain derives from a study of blood T cells in healthy people across ages (dated by TCRdb to between 2014 and 2016). Looking at the study overall: In model experiments, template switching captured about one uniquely barcoded TCR beta cDNA molecule for every two T cells. Donors were grouped into four age groups: young (average about 15 years), middle-aged (39), aged (around 66) and long-lived (just over 80). Age-related changes in TCR beta repertoire diversity were measured in the study by deep sequencing normalized with unique cDNA molecular identifiers. Donors of different ages were randomly distributed across sequencing lanes to avoid experimental bias. Using the same blood draw, the study looked at two additional independent replicas of 1 million unique cDNA reads for two donors, one aged 18 to 30 and the other aged 80 or older.

Libraries were prepared through 5' RACE. TCRdb lists the instrument as Illumina HiSeq 2500. A second about 7 to 11 cycle PCR used a sample-barcoded 5' primer and a J-beta primer mix. A unique molecular identifier was introduced onto each TCR beta cDNA molecule by a template-switch 5' adaptor carrying 12 random nucleotides. Each sample yielded at least 3 million CDR3-containing paired-end reads. First-strand cDNA synthesis was performed from all RNA using the Mint cDNA synthesis kit, with priming by a TRBC-specific oligonucleotide. All cDNA was treated with uracil-DNA glycosylase and then went through a first 18-cycle PCR with the universal primers M1SS and BC2_uni_R. From the authors' description of their analysis: Each sample was normalized by randomly selecting 1 million high-quality reads, each carrying a distinct molecular identifier. Reads with shared molecular identifiers were discarded instead of being binned into consensus sequences. CDR3 identification, clonotype clustering and error correction used MiTCR with a Q25 quality threshold and the strictest error-elimination algorithm. A nonparametric unseen species model with Euler transformation was used to estimate a lower bound on total TCR beta diversity. The public reads were reanalyzed by TCRdb: fastp trimming at Q25, MiXCR alignment, in-frame beta chains only. Under each unique CDR3 protein, matching rows form one entry showing the most common genes and DNA. Here the V and J calls rest on TCRdb's processing, not on the authors' analysis. The sample table shows about 1.6 million distinct CDR3 sequences, and roughly 32% are seen once. Clones ranked in the top ten supply 11% of the sample.

Systemically healthy Caucasian individuals from Russia, 39 in total and aged roughly 6 to 100 years, were included as donors. Each donor gave about 9.2 milliliters of peripheral blood, drawn into EDTA-treated Vacutainer tubes. Ficoll-Paque density-gradient centrifugation was used to isolate PBMCs, with at least 7 million per sample. Total RNA was extracted from PBMCs with Trizol reagent, with at least 5.5 micrograms obtained per sample. The percentages of naive CD45RAhigh/CD27high T cells were determined by flow cytometry on a PBMC aliquot from every donor. The sample holds a few counts of this clonotype. The antigen this receptor binds is unknown. The input lacks base qualities; no much larger clone sits a single base away. The CDR3 numbers 14 residues from cysteine through phenylalanine. Only the CDR3 DNA stays, 42 bases, in frame from base 1. The germline V gene (reference sequence) provides CDR1 SGHKS and CDR2 YYEKEE. Trimming removed 4 bases from V and 6 bases from J, leaving 16 bases between the germline ends.

Findings and caveats that apply to the study as a whole: Compared with the aged group, the long-lived group had more naive CD4+ T cells, fewer expanded clones and increased TCR diversity, a pattern suggesting age selection. Total diversity estimates from one million sequenced T cells were considered lower bounds and underestimates. There was a strong correlation between observed TCR beta diversity and the percentage of naive T cells measured by flow cytometry. Since profiling was done on bulk unsorted PBMCs, naive and antigen-experienced compartments could not be conclusively compared. Because donor CMV infection status was unknown, age-related changes in expanded clonotypes were potentially confounded. Observed TCR beta diversity per million T cells fell roughly linearly with age, and a significant reduction was already apparent by age around 44.

This receptor was taken from a woman under 40 in good health. The sequenced material came from blood. Recombination linked TRBV5-5 to TRBJ1-1, and perhaps TRBD1 as D gene, on 5 matching bases. The sequenced DNA is TGTGCCAGCAGCCCCGGATGGGGGATGGCTGAAGCTTTCTTT. It is translated as CASSPGWGMAEAFF.